This T cell receptor beta chain was obtained from a study of blood T cell repertoires in COVID-19. Study details: Sites in the United States, Italy and Spain provided acute and convalescent COVID-19 samples. Nucleic acid was either cDNA or gDNA, and it came from T cells, B-cell-depleted T cells, or PBMCs.

V was clipped by 4 bases and J by 4 bases, with 14 bases between them. This CDR3 spans 14 amino acids. In germline, CDR1 is SGHNT, CDR2 YYREEE (reference sequence). In the authors' methods: Reference gene primer amplification yielded estimated nucleated cell counts. Measured with immunoSEQ multiplex PCR; TCRdb has only the in-frame clones, and not every one. The DNA gave D and trimming, while V, J and clone size come from that table. Counted here are around 150,000 clones, almost 85% occurring once; the ten biggest clones make up about 24%. This clone showed up just once. The chain has TRBV5-4 and TRBJ1-2, with D possibly matching TRBD1 (5 bases). The source of this sequence is an elderly woman with acute or convalescent COVID-19. The sequencing sample was made of peripheral blood. CDR3 amino acids: CASSPDSGGYGYTF. The CDR3 DNA sequence: TGTGCCAGCAGCCCGGACTCGGGGGGCTATGGCTACACCTTC.